This is a list of T cell receptor beta chains from one sample in a study of blood T cell repertoires in COVID-19. The protocol was immunoSEQ multiplex PCR, while the TCRdb copy is restricted to in-frame clones and leaves out a portion. In the table there are about 200,000 clones, more than 70% of which are singletons. Sequenced material: PBMCs or T cells enriched from blood (not recorded which). These TCRs come from a woman under 30 who had recovered from COVID-19. Each CDR3 is given with its conserved first and last residue. Fields, in order: clone size, D gene, J gene, V gene, CDR3 DNA, CDR3 protein. A D gene is named only where the DNA matches it firmly. Size values are once, few and many counts, or a class for expanded clones, and some rows have none.

>NA|NA|TRBJ2-5|TRBV5-4
TGTGCCAGCAGCCGAGGGGGATCCAACGTTCAGGGGACCCAGTACTTC
CASSRGGSNVQGTQYF
>NA|NA|TRBJ1-6|TRBV28
TGTGCCAGCAGGGGGAGGTTGAGCTCCTATAATTCACCCCTCCACTTT
CASRGRLSSYNSPLHF
>few|NA|TRBJ1-1|TRBV10-3
TGTGCCATCAGTGAGCTTCAGACAGGCCGGGCTGAAGCTTTCTTT
CAISELQTGRAEAFF
>NA|TRBD1|TRBJ2-7|TRBV7-2
TGTGCCAGCAGCTCGCCGGGACAGGGCTACGAGCAGTACTTC
CASSSPGQGYEQYF
>NA|TRBD1|TRBJ2-3|TRBV2
TGTGCCAGCGACAGGGAATCAGTAGATACGCAGTATTTT
CASDRESVDTQYF
>NA|NA|TRBJ2-1|TRBV7-9
TGTGCCAGCAGCTTAGCTTTAGGGAGGAACAATGAGCAGTTCTTC
CASSLALGRNNEQFF
>NA|NA|TRBJ1-5|TRBV19
TGTGCCAGTATCGGGGGAGGTCAGGCGACTTATAGCAATCAGCCCCAGCATTTT
CASIGGGQATYSNQPQHF
>NA|NA|TRBJ1-5|TRBV24-1
TGTGCCACCAGTGATTCCCACATTGCGGATCAGCCCCAGCATTTT
CATSDSHIADQPQHF
>NA|NA|TRBJ1-5|TRBV28
TGTGCCAGCAGTTTATCCGGCAGGGTCAATCAGCCCCAGCATTTT
CASSLSGRVNQPQHF
>NA|NA|TRBJ1-1|TRBV11-2
TGTGCCAGCAGCTCCCCGACGGGGAACACTGAAGCTTTCTTT
CASSSPTGNTEAFF
>NA|NA|TRBJ2-3|TRBV5-8
TGTGCCAGCAGCTTGGCAGGGTGGATGAGCACAGATACGCAGTATTTT
CASSLAGWMSTDTQYF
>NA|NA|TRBJ1-2|TRBV11-3
TGTGCCAGCAGCTCAAGGCAGGGGAGGGTTGGCTACACCTTC
CASSSRQGRVGYTF
>NA|NA|TRBJ2-5|TRBV13
TGTGCCAGCAGCCTACAGGGAATGGGAGAGACCCAGTACTTC
CASSLQGMGETQYF
>NA|NA|TRBJ1-2|TRBV30
TGTGCCTGGAGTGTACGGTGGGGCCGGAAAGGCTACACCTTC
CAWSVRWGRKGYTF
>NA|TRBD1|TRBJ1-2|TRBV30
TGTGCCTGGAGTGGAGGGGACAGGGGGACCAACTATGGCTACACCTTC
CAWSGGDRGTNYGYTF
>few|NA|TRBJ2-7|TRBV6-5
TGTGCCAGCAGATATTTCGACGAGCAGTACTTC
CASRYFDEQYF
>once|NA|TRBJ2-5|TRBV29-1
TGCAGCGTTGGACGAGGGGGAAAAGAGACCCAGTACTTC
CSVGRGGKETQYF
>NA|NA|TRBJ1-4|TRBV18
TGTGCCAGCTCGACTGTGGAGCCCGCTAATGAAAAACTGTTTTTT
CASSTVEPANEKLFF
>NA|TRBD1|TRBJ1-2|TRBV27
TGTGCCAGTCGACAGGGTTCCTATGGCTACACCTTC
CASRQGSYGYTF
>NA|TRBD2|TRBJ2-3|TRBV5-1
TGCGCCAGCAGCTTGGTAGCTAGCGGGGTCAGCGGCACAGATACGCAGTATTTT
CASSLVASGVSGTDTQYF
>NA|NA|TRBJ2-2|TRBV15
TGTGCCACCAGAATCTTTGCCGGGGAGCTGTTTTTT
CATRIFAGELFF
>NA|NA|TRBJ1-2|TRBV5-1
TGCGCCAGCAGCCCCGACAGTCTCTATGGCTACACCTTC
CASSPDSLYGYTF
>once|TRBD2|TRBJ2-1|TRBV5-5
TGTGCCAGCAGCTTGATCTTGTTAGCGGGGGGACTCAATGAGCAGTTCTTC
CASSLILLAGGLNEQFF
>NA|TRBD2|TRBJ2-3|TRBV5-1
TGCGCCAGCAGCCTAGCGGGCACAGATACGCAGTATTTT
CASSLAGTDTQYF
>NA|TRBD1|TRBJ1-1|TRBV19
TGTGCCAGTAGTCCGCAGGGGGCCGATTATATGAACACTGAAGCTTTCTTT
CASSPQGADYMNTEAFF
>NA|NA|TRBJ2-5|TRBV5-1
TGCGCCAGCAGCCGCGGGGACAGTACAAACCAAGAGACCCAGTACTTC
CASSRGDSTNQETQYF
>NA|TRBD2|TRBJ2-5|TRBV28
TGTGCCAGCAACCCCCGGGGGGGCTGGGAGACCCAGTACTTC
CASNPRGGWETQYF